Below are 5 T cell receptor beta chains sequenced from a single sample in a study of beta chain features in type 1 diabetes. Expressed TCRB transcripts were sequenced after all isolated RNA was converted to cDNA. The protocol was immunoSEQ multiplex PCR, while the TCRdb copy is restricted to in-frame clones and leaves out a portion. This sample has 200,000 to 250,000 clones; 27% occur once, and the top ten carry around 4%. The material sequenced was central memory CD4+ T cells from blood. These receptors were taken from a man aged 30 to 45 in good health.

J is TRBJ2-3 and V is TRBV4-3, with 7 positions matching TRBD1. CDR3 length: 15 amino acids. V shed 1 base, J shed 7 bases, and the junction held 8 bases outside the gene matches. Germline V lookup: CDR1 LGHNA, CDR2 YSLEER. CDR3 sequence reads: CASSQVDRQGHTQYF. The DNA for the CDR3 is TGCGCCAGCAGCCAAGTGGACCGACAGGGACATACGCAGTATTTT.

The chain joins TRBV28 to TRBJ1-5; D might be TRBD1 (6 bases). This CDR3 has 15 residues. Germline CDR1 and CDR2: MDHEN and SYDVKM. V lost 2 bases and J 6 bases, leaving 14 bases between the germline ends. The CDR3 DNA sequence: TGTGCCAGCAGTTTACCCCTGGGGGGGGCTCAGCCCCAGCATTTT. Its translation: CASSLPLGGAQPQHF. Complete variable domain (other parts from reference TRBV28 and TRBJ1-5): DVKVTQSSRYLVKRTGEKVFLECVQDMDHENMFWYRQDPGLGLRLIYFSYDVKMKEKGDIPEGYSVSREKKERFSLILESASTNQTSMYLCASSLPLGGAQPQHFGDGTRLSIL.

This clone was seen only a few times. J is TRBJ1-3 and V is TRBV30, with D unclear. CDR1 and CDR2 (germline): GTSNPN, SVGIG (reference sequence). V was pared by 0 bases and J by 4 bases, with 7 bases between. There are 13 residues in the CDR3. The CDR3 region is CAWSVHGGNTIYF. In DNA, the CDR3 is TGTGCCTGGAGTGTACACGGAGGAAACACCATATATTTT.

The V gene is TRBV27, the J gene TRBJ2-5, with 11 bases fitting TRBD2. The junction had 5 bases not matched to a gene; V was cut back by 3 bases and J by 5 bases. The germline CDR1 and CDR2 sequences are MNHEY and SMNVEV (reference sequence). The CDR3 is 15 amino acids. The CDR3: CASSFIAGGPETQYF. The DNA for the CDR3 is TGTGCCAGCAGTTTTATAGCGGGAGGGCCGGAGACCCAGTACTTC.

This clone was counted only a few times. This chain connects TRBV27 to TRBJ2-2, with D hard to call. CDR1 MNHEY and CDR2 SMNVEV come from the germline V gene (reference sequence). Trimming took off 1 base at V and 6 bases at J, with 12 bases between the two ends. This CDR3 is built from 15 residues. The CDR3 sequence: CASSLLGPGAGELFF. DNA for the CDR3: TGTGCCAGCAGTTTATTAGGGCCTGGCGCCGGGGAGCTGTTTTTT.